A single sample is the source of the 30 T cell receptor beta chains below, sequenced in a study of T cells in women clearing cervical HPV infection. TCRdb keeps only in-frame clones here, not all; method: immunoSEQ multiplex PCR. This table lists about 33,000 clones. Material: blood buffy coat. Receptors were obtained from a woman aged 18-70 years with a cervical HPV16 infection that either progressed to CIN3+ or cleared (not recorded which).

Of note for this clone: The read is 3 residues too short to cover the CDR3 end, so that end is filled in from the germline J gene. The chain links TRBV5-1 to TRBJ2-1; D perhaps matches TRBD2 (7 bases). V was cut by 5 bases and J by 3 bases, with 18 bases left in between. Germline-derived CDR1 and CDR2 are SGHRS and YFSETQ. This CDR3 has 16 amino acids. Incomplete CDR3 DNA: TGCGCCAGCAGTCTCGGGGCGGGGGCCGGCTACAATGAG. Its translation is CASSLGAGAGYNE. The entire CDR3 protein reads CASSLGAGAGYNEQFF.

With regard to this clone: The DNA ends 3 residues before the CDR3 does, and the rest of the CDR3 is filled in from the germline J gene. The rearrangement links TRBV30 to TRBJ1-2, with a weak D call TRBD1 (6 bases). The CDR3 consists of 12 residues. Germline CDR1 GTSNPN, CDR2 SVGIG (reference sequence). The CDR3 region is CAWSLGGADYTF. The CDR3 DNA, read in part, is TGTGCCTGGAGCCTGGGGGGGGCTGAC.

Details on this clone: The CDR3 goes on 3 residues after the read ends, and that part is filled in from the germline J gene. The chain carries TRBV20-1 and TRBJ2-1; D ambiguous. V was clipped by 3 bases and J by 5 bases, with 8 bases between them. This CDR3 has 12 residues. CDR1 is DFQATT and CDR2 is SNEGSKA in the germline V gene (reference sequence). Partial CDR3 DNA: TGCAGTGCTAGGATTCTAAACAATGAG. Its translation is CSARILNNE. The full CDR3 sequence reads CSARILNNEQFF.

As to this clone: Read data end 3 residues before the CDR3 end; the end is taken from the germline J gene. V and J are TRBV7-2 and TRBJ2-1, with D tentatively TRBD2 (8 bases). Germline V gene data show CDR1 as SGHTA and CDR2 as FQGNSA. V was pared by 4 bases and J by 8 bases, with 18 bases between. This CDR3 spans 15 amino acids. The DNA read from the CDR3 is TGTGCCAGCAGCTCAACAGGGACAGCGGGGGATGAG. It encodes CASSSTGTAGDE. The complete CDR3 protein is CASSSTGTAGDEQFF.

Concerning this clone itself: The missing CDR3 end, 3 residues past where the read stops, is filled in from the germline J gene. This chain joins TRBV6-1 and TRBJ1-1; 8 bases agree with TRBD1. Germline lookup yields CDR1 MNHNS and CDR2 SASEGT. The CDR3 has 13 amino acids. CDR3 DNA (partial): TGTGCCAGCAGTGAAGGGACAGGGTATAAG. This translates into CASSEGTGYK. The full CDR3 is CASSEGTGYKAFF.

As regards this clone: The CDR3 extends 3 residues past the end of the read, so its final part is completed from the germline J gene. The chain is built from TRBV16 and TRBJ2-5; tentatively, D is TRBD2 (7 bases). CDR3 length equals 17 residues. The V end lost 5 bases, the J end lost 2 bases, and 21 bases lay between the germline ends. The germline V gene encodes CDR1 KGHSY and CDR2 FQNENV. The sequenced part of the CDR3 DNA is TGTGCCAGCAGCGAACCGGGGGGCAGGGGACCTCAAGAGACC. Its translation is CASSEPGGRGPQET. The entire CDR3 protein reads CASSEPGGRGPQETQYF.

CDR3 amino acids: CSVGGLAGLADTQYF. CDR3 bases read: TGCAGCGTTGGGGGACTAGCGGGGTTAGCAGATACG. The chain couples TRBV29-1 to TRBJ2-3; TRBD2 matches at 13 bases. The read finishes 3 residues shy of the CDR3 end, and the germline J gene is used to complete it. This CDR3 has 15 amino acids. Germline CDR1 and CDR2: SQVTM and ANQGSEA. J lost 4 bases, V lost 4 bases, and 5 bases had no gene match.

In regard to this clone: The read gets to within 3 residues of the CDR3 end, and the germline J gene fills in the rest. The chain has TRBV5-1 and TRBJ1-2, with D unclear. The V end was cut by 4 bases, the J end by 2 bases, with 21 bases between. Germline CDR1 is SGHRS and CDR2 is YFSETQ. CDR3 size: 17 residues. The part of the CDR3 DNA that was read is TGCGCCAGCAGCCCTAACCCCGACAAAGTCGGCAACTATGGC. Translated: CASSPNPDKVGNYG. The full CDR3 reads CASSPNPDKVGNYGYTF.

CDR3 DNA, as far as it was read: TGTGCCAGCAGTGAAGCGCAGTACTACAATGAG. Translation gives CASSEAQYYNE. In full, the CDR3 is CASSEAQYYNEQFF. The chain employs TRBV6-1 and TRBJ2-1; D uncertain. The CDR3 end lies 3 residues beyond the end of the read and is filled in from the germline J gene. The length of the CDR3 is 14 residues. Trimming took 0 bases from V and 3 from J, leaving 6 bases between them. From germline, CDR1 is MNHNS and CDR2 SASEGT.

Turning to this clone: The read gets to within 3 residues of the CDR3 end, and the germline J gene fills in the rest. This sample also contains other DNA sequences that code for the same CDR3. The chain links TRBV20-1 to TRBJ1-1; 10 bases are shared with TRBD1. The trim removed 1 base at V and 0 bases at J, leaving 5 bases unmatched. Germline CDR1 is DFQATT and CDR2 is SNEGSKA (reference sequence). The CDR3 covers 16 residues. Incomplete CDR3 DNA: TGCAGTGCTAGAGCTCTGGGACAGGGGATGAACACTGAA. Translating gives CSARALGQGMNTE. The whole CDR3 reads CSARALGQGMNTEAFF.

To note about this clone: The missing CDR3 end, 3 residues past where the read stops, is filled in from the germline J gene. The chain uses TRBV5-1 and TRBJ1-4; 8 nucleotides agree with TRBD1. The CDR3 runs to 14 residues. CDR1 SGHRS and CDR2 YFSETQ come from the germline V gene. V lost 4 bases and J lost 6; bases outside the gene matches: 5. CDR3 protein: CASSPDREDEKLFF. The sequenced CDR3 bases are TGCGCCAGCAGCCCGGACAGGGAAGATGAAAAA.

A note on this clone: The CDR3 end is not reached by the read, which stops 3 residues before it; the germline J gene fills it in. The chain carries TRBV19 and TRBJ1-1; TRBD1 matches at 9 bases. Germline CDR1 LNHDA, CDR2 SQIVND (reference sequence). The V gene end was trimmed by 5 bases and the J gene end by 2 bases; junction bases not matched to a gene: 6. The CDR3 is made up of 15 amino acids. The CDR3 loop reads CASSPRTGVNTEAFF. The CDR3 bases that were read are TGTGCCAGTAGTCCCCGGACAGGGGTTAACACTGAA.

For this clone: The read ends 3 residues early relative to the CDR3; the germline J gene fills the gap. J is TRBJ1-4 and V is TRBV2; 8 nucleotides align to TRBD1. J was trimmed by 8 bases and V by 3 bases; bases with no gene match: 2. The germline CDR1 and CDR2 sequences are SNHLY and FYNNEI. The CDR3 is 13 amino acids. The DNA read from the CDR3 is TGTGCCAGCAGTGACAGGGGGCGCGAAAAA. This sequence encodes CASSDRGREK. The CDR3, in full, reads CASSDRGREKLFF.

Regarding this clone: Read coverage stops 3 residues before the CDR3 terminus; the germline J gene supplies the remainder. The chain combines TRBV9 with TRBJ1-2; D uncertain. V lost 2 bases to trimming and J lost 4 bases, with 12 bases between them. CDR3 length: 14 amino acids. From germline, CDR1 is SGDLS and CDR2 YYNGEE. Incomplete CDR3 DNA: TGTGCCAGCAGCGTTAGGATGTCGGGCTATGGC. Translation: CASSVRMSGYG. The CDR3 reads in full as CASSVRMSGYGYTF.

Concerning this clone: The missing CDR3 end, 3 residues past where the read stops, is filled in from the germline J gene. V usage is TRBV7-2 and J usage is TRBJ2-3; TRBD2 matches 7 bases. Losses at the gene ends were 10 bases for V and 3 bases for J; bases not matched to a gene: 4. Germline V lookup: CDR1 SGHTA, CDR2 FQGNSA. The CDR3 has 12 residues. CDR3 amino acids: CATGGGTDTQYF. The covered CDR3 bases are TGTGCCACCGGGGGAGGGACAGATACG.

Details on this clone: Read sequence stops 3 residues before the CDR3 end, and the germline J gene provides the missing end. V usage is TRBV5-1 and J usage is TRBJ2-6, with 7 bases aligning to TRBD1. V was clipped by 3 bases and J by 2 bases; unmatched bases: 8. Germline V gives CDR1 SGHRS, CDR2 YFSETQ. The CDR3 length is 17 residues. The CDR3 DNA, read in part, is TGCGCCAGCAGCTCGGGACAGTGGGGAACTGGGGCCAACGTC. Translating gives CASSSGQWGTGANV. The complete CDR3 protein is CASSSGQWGTGANVLTF.

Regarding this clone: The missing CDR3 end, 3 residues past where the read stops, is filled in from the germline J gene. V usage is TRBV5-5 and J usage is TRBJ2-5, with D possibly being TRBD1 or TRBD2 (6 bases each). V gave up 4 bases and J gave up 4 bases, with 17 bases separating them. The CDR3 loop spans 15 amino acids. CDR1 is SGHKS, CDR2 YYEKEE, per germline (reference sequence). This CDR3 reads CASSTVRGGSETQYF. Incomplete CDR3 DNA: TGTGCCAGCAGCACCGTCAGGGGAGGATCAGAGACC.

CDR3 residues: CASSLHPAADTQYF. The covered CDR3 bases are TGTGCCAGCAGCTTACACCCGGCGGCAGATACG. The genes are TRBV7-6 and TRBJ2-3; no reliable D call. Read coverage stops 3 residues before the CDR3 terminus; the germline J gene supplies the remainder. The CDR3 sequence is 14 residues long. Per germline, CDR1 SGHVS and CDR2 FNYEAQ. Trimming took off 2 bases at V and 4 bases at J, with 10 bases between the two ends.

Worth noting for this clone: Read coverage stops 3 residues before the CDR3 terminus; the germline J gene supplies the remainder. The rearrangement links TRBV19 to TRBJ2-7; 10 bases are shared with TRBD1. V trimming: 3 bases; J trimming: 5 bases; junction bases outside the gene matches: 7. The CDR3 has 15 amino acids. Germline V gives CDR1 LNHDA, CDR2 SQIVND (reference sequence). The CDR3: CASSISGQGSNEQYF. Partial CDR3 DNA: TGTGCCAGTAGTATTTCGGGACAGGGGTCGAACGAG.

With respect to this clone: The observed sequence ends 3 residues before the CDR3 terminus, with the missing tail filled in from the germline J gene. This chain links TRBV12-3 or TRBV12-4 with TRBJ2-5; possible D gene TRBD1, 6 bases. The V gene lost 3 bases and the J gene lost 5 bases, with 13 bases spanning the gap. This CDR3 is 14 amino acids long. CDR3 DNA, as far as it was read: TGTGCCAGCAGTTTCGTACAGGGTCGGGAGACC. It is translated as CASSFVQGRET. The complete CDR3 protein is CASSFVQGRETQYF.

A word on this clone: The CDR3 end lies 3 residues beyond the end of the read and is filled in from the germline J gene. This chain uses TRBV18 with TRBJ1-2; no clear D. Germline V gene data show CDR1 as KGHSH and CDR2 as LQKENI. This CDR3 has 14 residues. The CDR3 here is CASSPLADSYDYTF. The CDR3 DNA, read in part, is TGTGCCAGCTCACCACTGGCAGACTCCTACGAC.

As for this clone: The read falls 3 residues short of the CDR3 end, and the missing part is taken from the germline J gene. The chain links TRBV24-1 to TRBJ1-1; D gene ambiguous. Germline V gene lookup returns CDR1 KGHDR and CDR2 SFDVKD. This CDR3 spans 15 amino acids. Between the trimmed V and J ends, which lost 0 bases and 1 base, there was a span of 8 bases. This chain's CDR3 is CATSDLRHWNTEAFF. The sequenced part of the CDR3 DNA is TGTGCCACCAGTGATTTGAGACACTGGAACACTGAA.

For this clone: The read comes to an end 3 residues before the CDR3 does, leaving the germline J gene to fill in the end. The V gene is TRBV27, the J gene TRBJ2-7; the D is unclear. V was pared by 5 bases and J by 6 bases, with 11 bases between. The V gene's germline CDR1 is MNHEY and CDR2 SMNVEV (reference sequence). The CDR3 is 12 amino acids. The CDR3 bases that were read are TGTGCCAGCAGTACCCCACCGGGCGAG. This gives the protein CASSTPPGE. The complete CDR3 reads CASSTPPGEQYF.

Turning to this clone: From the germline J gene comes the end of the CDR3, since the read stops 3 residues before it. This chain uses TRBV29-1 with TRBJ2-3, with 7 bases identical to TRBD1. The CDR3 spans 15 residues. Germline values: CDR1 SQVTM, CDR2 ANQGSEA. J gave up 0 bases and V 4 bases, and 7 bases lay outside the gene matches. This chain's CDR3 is CSVGETGLSTDTQYF. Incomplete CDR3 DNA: TGCAGCGTTGGGGAGACAGGGTTGAGCACAGATACG.

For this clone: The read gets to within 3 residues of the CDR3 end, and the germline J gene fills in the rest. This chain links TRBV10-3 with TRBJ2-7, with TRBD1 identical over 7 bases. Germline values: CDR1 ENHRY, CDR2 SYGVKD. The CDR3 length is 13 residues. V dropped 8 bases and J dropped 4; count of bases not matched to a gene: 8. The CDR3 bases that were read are TGTGCCATCCGTGGGACAGAACCTTACGAG. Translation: CAIRGTEPYE. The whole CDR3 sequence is CAIRGTEPYEQYF.

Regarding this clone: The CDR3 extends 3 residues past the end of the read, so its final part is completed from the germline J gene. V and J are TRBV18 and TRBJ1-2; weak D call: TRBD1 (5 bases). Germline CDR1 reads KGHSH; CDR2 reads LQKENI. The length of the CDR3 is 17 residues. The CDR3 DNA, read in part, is TGTGCCAGCTCACCCTCTCGCCCGGGGGGTCCCACAGATACC. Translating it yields CASSPSRPGGPTDT. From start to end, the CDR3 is CASSPSRPGGPTDTYTF.

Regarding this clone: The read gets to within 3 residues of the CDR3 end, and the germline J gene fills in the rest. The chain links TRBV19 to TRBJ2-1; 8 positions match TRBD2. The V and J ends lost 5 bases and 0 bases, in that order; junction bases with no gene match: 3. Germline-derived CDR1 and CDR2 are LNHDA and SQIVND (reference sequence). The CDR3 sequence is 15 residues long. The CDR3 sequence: CASSRGGSSYNEQFF. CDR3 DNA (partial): TGTGCCAGTAGTCGGGGGGGTTCCTCCTACAATGAG.

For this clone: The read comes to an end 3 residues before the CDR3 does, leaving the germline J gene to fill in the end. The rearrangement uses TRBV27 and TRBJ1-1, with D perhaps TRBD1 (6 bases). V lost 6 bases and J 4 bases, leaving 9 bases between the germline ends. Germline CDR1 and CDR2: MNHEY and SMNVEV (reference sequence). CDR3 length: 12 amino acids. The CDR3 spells CASRRGGTEAFF. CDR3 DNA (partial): TGTGCCAGCAGGAGGGGGGGCACTGAA.

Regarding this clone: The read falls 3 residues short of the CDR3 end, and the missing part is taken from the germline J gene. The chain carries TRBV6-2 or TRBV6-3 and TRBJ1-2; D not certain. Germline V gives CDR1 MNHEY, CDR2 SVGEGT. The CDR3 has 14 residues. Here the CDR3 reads CASSYGPGGVGYTF. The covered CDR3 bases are TGTGCCAGCAGTTACGGCCCCGGCGGGGTCGGC.

The CDR3: CASSSGAGTPNQPQHF. The CDR3 DNA, read in part, is TGTGCCAGCAGTTCCGGAGCAGGGACTCCCAATCAGCCC. V and J are TRBV28 and TRBJ1-5; D may be TRBD1 (5 bases). The read halts 3 residues ahead of the CDR3 end, with the missing end drawn from the germline J gene. The CDR3 is 16 residues long. Germline CDR1 reads MDHEN; CDR2 reads SYDVKM. V dropped 4 bases and J dropped 3 bases, with 16 bases sitting between them.